The clone carrying this TCR beta chain was observed at least ten times. Its specificity is not known. MiXCR, applied by TCRdb to the 5' RACE reads, yields one record per CDR3 protein. The table shows around 18,000 distinct CDR3 sequences, with about 6% occurring only once. This sample was taken from a study of spatial heterogeneity in lung cancer. Study-level information: Within raw reads, each unique TCR and UMI combination appeared on average more than ten times.

Time point denoted: sample taken at primary tumor resection. Whole RNA was taken from tumor, nontumor lung or frozen PBMC; it was then sequenced unsorted. Overall study findings and caveats: One measure, the expanded intratumoral alpha and beta TCR count, tracked tumor mutation counts. Estimated coverage of tumor T cells was about 7% for alpha and 11% to 15% for beta chains.

Germline-derived CDR1 and CDR2 are DFQATT and SNEGSKA (reference sequence). The CDR3 loop spans 13 amino acids. V dropped 0 bases and J dropped 7; count of bases not matched to a gene: 2. Sequencing was performed on lung tumor tissue, taken at surgery. The receptor was isolated from a female donor with early-stage non-small cell lung cancer. The chain combines TRBV20-1 with TRBJ1-5, with 8 bases aligning to TRBD1. The CDR3 sequence is CSARDDRGQPQHF. The CDR3 nucleotides are TGCAGTGCTAGAGATGACAGGGGCCAGCCCCAGCATTTT.